This TCR beta chain came from a study of control samples from healthy donors and cancer patients. CDR3 length equals 15 residues. V was shortened by 4 bases and J by 8 bases, with 18 bases between the two germline ends. The V gene's germline CDR1 is SGDLS and CDR2 YYNGEE. The data were produced by immunoSEQ multiplex PCR, yet TCRdb's version contains in-frame clones alone and is incomplete. Counted here are about 94,000 clones, just over 90% occurring once; the ten biggest clones make up around 3.8%. The receptor's source is a young woman in good health. The chain couples TRBV9 to TRBJ1-4, with TRBD1 as a possible D gene (5 bases). The sample was blood. Here the CDR3 reads CASSPWGGEGEKLFF. CDR3 bases: TGTGCCAGCAGCCCCTGGGGGGGGGAAGGAGAAAAACTGTTTTTT.